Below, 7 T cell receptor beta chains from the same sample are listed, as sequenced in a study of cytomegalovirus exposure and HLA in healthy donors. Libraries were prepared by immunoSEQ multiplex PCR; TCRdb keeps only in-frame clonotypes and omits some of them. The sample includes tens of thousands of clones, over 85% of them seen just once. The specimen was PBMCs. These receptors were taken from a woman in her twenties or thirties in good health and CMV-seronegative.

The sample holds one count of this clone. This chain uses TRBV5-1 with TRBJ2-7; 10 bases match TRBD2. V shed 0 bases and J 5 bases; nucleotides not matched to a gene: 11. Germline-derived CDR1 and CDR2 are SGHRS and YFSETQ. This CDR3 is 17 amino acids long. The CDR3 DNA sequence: TGCGCCAGCAGCTTGGGACCGGAAGCGGGAGGGCCTCACGAGCAGTACTTC. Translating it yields CASSLGPEAGGPHEQYF.

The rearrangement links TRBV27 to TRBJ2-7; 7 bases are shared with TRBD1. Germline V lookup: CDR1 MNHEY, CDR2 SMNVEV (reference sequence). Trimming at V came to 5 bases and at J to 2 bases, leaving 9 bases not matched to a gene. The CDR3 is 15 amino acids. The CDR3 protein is CASSPQWDSAYEQYF. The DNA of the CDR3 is TGTGCCAGCAGTCCACAATGGGACAGCGCCTACGAGCAGTACTTC.

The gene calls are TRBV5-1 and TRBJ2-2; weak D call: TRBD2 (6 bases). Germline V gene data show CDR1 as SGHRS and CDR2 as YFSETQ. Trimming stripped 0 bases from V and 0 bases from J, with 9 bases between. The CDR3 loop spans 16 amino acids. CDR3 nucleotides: TGCGCCAGCAGCTTGGTTGGACTAACGAACACCGGGGAGCTGTTTTTT. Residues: CASSLVGLTNTGELFF.

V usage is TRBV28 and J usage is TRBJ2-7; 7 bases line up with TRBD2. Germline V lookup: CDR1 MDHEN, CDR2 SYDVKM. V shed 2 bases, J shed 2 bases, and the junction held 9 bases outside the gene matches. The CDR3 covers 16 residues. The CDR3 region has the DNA TGTGCCAGCAGTTTAATATCCGCGGGGGAACCCTACGAGCAGTACTTC. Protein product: CASSLISAGEPYEQYF.

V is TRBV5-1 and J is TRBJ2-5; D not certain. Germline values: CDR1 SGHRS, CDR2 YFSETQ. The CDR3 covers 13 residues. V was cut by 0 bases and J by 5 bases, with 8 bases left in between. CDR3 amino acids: CASSLGLGETQYF. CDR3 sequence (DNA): TGCGCCAGCAGCTTGGGACTCGGGGAGACCCAGTACTTC.

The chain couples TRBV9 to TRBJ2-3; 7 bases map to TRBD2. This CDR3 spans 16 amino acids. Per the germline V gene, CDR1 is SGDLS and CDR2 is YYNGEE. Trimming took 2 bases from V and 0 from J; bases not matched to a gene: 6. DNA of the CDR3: TGTGCCAGCAGCGTTTCTAGCGGCTCTAGCACAGATACGCAGTATTTT. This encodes CASSVSSGSSTDTQYF.

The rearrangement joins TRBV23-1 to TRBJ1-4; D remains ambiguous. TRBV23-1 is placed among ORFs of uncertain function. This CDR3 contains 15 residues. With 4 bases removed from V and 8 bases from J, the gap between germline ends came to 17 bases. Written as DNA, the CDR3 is TGCGCCAGCAGTCCCTGGACCGCGCCGGGAGAAAAACTGTTTTTT. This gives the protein CASSPWTAPGEKLFF.